Below are 21 T cell receptor beta chains sequenced from a single sample in a study of memory CD4+ T cells and cytomegalovirus serostatus. Single viable CD3+CD4+CD8-CD45RO+ cells were sorted as the memory CD4+ T cells. Libraries were prepared by immunoSEQ multiplex PCR; TCRdb keeps only in-frame clonotypes and omits some of them. The sample comprises tens of thousands of clones, about 75% of which are singletons, and 0.63% rests with the top ten. The specimen sequenced was memory CD4+ T cells from blood. The receptors derive from an adult in good health and CMV-seronegative. Some clones in this sample may be carry-over from other donors' samples.

The chain has TRBV30 and TRBJ1-2; D remains unclear. The CDR3 length is 12 residues. Trimming pared 4 bases from V and 5 bases from J, leaving 11 bases between. Per the germline V gene, CDR1 is GTSNPN and CDR2 is SVGIG (reference sequence). As DNA, the CDR3 is TGTGCCTGGACCGGCGGAAGGTATGGCTACACCTTC. As protein: CAWTGGRYGYTF. The variable domain in full, completed from reference TRBV30 and TRBJ1-2, reads SQTIHQWPATLVQPVGSPLSLECTVEGTSNPNLYWYRQAAGRGLQLLFYSVGIGQISSEVPQNLSASRPQDRQFILSSKKLLLSDSGFYLCAWTGGRYGYTFGSGTRLTVV.

This chain connects TRBV5-4 to TRBJ2-5, with D possibly matching TRBD2 (5 bases). The CDR3 spans 15 residues. From germline, CDR1 is SGHNT and CDR2 YYREEE (reference sequence). V was trimmed by 0 bases and J by 2 bases, leaving 11 bases between them. In DNA, the CDR3 is TGTGCCAGCAGCTTGGACCGTAGACTACAAGAGACCCAGTACTTC. It translates to CASSLDRRLQETQYF.

The V and J genes are TRBV27 and TRBJ1-6; D gene ambiguous. Trimming pared 3 bases from V and 3 bases from J, leaving 6 bases between. The CDR3 loop spans 14 amino acids. Germline CDR1 reads MNHEY; CDR2 reads SMNVEV (reference sequence). The CDR3 loop is CASSFRSYNSPLHF. The DNA of the CDR3 is TGTGCCAGCAGTTTCAGGAGCTATAATTCACCCCTCCACTTT.

V usage is TRBV11-2 and J usage is TRBJ1-1; D unclear. Germline lookup yields CDR1 SGHAT and CDR2 FQNNGV. Trimming left V 0 bases short and J 10 bases short, with 12 bases between. CDR3 length: 13 amino acids. CDR3 loop: CASSLDRRSPAFF. The CDR3 nucleotides read TGTGCCAGCAGCTTAGATCGACGCTCCCCAGCTTTCTTT.

The J gene is TRBJ1-2, the V gene TRBV6-4, with 10 bases identical to TRBD1. The CDR3 covers 14 residues. V lost 0 bases, J lost 8 bases, and 3 bases stayed unmatched. CDR1 is MRHNA and CDR2 is SNTAGT in the germline V gene. The CDR3 here is CASSDSGTGVGYTF. The CDR3 nucleotides read TGTGCCAGCAGTGACTCAGGGACAGGGGTCGGCTACACCTTC.

This clone was seen a handful of times. Distinct nucleotide sequences in the sample also encode this CDR3. V gene TRBV7-9 combines with J gene TRBJ2-7, with D perhaps TRBD1 (5 bases). Trimming removed 4 bases from V and 4 bases from J, with 8 bases in between. Per the germline V gene, CDR1 is SEHNR and CDR2 is FQNEAQ (reference sequence). The CDR3 is 12 residues long. The CDR3 sequence: CASSSQGYEQYF. CDR3 coding DNA: TGTGCCAGCAGCTCCCAGGGTTACGAGCAGTACTTC.

The V call is TRBV19, the J call TRBJ2-4; D is perhaps TRBD1 or TRBD2 (5 bases each). The CDR3 length is 16 residues. CDR1 and CDR2 from the germline V gene are LNHDA and SQIVND (reference sequence). Deletions cut 4 bases from V and 0 bases from J, with 13 bases between. CDR3 protein: CASSRGRTLAKNIQYF. The CDR3 DNA reads as TGTGCCAGTAGTAGGGGACGGACCCTAGCCAAAAACATTCAGTACTTC.

V and J are TRBV28 and TRBJ2-6; 8 nucleotides align to TRBD1. J was trimmed by 0 bases and V by 4 bases; bases with no gene match: 5. The length of the CDR3 is 17 residues. Germline CDR1 and CDR2: MDHEN and SYDVKM. CDR3 coding DNA: TGTGCCAGCAGTTCCGCAGGGGGCGGCTCTGGGGCCAACGTCCTGACTTTC. Protein sequence: CASSSAGGGSGANVLTF.

The chain employs TRBV5-6 and TRBJ1-1; no definite D call. In germline, CDR1 is SGHDT, CDR2 YYEEEE. V lost 6 bases, J lost 0 bases, and 21 bases lay in between. CDR3 length: 17 amino acids. This chain's CDR3 is CASTVGVRLSLNTEAFF. Here the CDR3 DNA reads TGTGCCAGCACCGTCGGGGTGAGACTGTCTTTGAACACTGAAGCTTTCTTT.

The rearrangement uses TRBV11-2 and TRBJ1-5; no reliable D call. This CDR3 comprises 15 residues. V lost 6 bases and J 4 bases, leaving 16 bases between the germline ends. CDR1 SGHAT and CDR2 FQNNGV come from the germline V gene. The CDR3 region has the DNA TGTGCCAGCAGTCCTCAGGCGGGTAGTAATCAGCCCCAGCATTTT. This encodes CASSPQAGSNQPQHF.

V usage is TRBV6-1 and J usage is TRBJ2-3; TRBD1 might be the D (6 bases). V was pared by 8 bases and J by 2 bases, with 11 bases between. Germline V gene data show CDR1 as MNHNS and CDR2 as SASEGT. CDR3 length: 13 residues. CDR3 bases: TGTGCCAGCGCAGGGGCACTCACAGATACGCAGTATTTT. This translates into CASAGALTDTQYF.

Here the CDR3 DNA reads TGTGCCAGCAGCTCCTTTACAGGGGGTTGGGAGCCCCAGCATTTT. The encoded protein is CASSSFTGGWEPQHF. The chain employs TRBV7-9 and TRBJ1-5; 8 bases are a match to TRBD1. The CDR3 is 15 residues long. From germline, CDR1 is SEHNR and CDR2 FQNEAQ (reference sequence). V was pared by 4 bases and J by 8 bases, with 10 bases of the junction left unmatched.

This chain connects TRBV6-1 to TRBJ1-1; 8 bases align to TRBD1. CDR1 is MNHNS and CDR2 is SASEGT in the germline V gene. V was clipped by 7 bases and J by 5 bases; unmatched bases: 3. This CDR3 comprises 12 residues. CDR3 in amino acids: CASTRGPTEAFF. In DNA form, the CDR3 reads TGTGCCAGCACCAGGGGGCCTACTGAAGCTTTCTTT.

The chain recombines TRBV7-2 with TRBJ1-5; D gene unclear. The V gene lost 0 bases and the J gene lost 1 base, with 7 bases spanning the gap. The CDR3 consists of 15 residues. The germline V gene encodes CDR1 SGHTA and CDR2 FQGNSA. The chain's CDR3 is CASSLAPNSNQPQHF. CDR3 sequence (DNA): TGTGCCAGCAGCTTAGCTCCAAACAGCAATCAGCCCCAGCATTTT.

Worth noting for this clone: At the DNA level, this CDR3 is encoded by other sequences in the same sample as well. V gene TRBV28 combines with J gene TRBJ2-3, with 9 bases identical to TRBD1. Trimming took 5 bases from V and 1 from J; bases not matched to a gene: 4. CDR1 is MDHEN, CDR2 SYDVKM, per germline. The length of the CDR3 is 15 residues. The CDR3 nucleotides read TGTGCCAGCAGTAAGAGGACAGGGGGCACAGATACGCAGTATTTT. Translation: CASSKRTGGTDTQYF.

This clone was detected only a few times. V gene TRBV14 combines with J gene TRBJ2-7, with 10 bases lining up with TRBD1. The J segment lost 1 base and the V segment lost 3 bases, leaving 9 bases of the junction unmatched. Germline CDR1 is SGHDN and CDR2 is FVKESK. The CDR3 loop spans 17 amino acids. The CDR3 coding sequence is TGTGCCAGCAGCCAGACGAGGGGGACAGGGGCTTCCTACGAGCAGTACTTC. Protein product: CASSQTRGTGASYEQYF.

This clone was seen a single time. CDR3 sequence: CASSLGQSSPQYF. The CDR3 DNA follows: TGTGCCAGCAGCTTAGGACAGTCTTCACCCCAGTACTTC. The chain has TRBV11-2 and TRBJ2-5; a possible D gene is TRBD1 (5 bases). CDR3 length equals 13 residues. Deletions cut 1 base from V and 9 bases from J, with 12 bases between. The germline gives CDR1 SGHAT, CDR2 FQNNGV.

The chain couples TRBV18 to TRBJ2-6, with D maybe TRBD1 (6 bases). V lost 6 bases, J lost 10 bases, and 13 bases lay in between. CDR1 and CDR2 (germline): KGHSH, LQKENI. The CDR3 sequence is 13 residues long. CDR3 in amino acids: CASSRSTGNVLTF. CDR3 DNA sequence: TGTGCCAGCTCGCGGAGTACAGGGAACGTCCTGACTTTC. The full variable domain, completed using reference TRBV18 and TRBJ2-6, is NAGVMQNPRHLVRRRGQEARLRCSPMKGHSHVYWYRQLPEEGLKFMVYLQKENIIDESGMPKERFSAEFPKEGPSILRIQQVVRGDSAAYFCASSRSTGNVLTFGAGSRLTVL.

The gene calls are TRBV6-6 and TRBJ2-3; D is possibly TRBD1 or TRBD2 (5 bases each). Trimming took 6 bases from V and 9 from J, leaving 19 bases between them. From germline, CDR1 is MNHNY and CDR2 SVGAGI (reference sequence). The CDR3 is 14 amino acids. The DNA of the CDR3 is TGTGCCAGCAGCCCCGCCCCCCTAGCAGGGACGCAGTATTTT. This translates into CASSPAPLAGTQYF.

CDR3 residues: CASSLLGGGEKLFF. DNA for the CDR3: TGTGCCAGCAGCTTACTGGGGGGAGGTGAAAAACTGTTTTTT. The rearrangement links TRBV7-2 to TRBJ1-4; tentative D call: TRBD1 (5 bases). Germline-derived CDR1 and CDR2 are SGHTA and FQGNSA. This CDR3 region has 14 residues. V was trimmed by 2 bases and J by 7 bases, leaving 11 bases between them.

The V call is TRBV5-1, the J call TRBJ2-7; TRBD1 matches 11 bases. Germline-derived CDR1 and CDR2 are SGHRS and YFSETQ. The CDR3 is 15 amino acids. V shed 4 bases and J 4 bases; nucleotides not matched to a gene: 7. CDR3: CASSRGQGAGYEQYF. CDR3 DNA sequence: TGCGCCAGCAGCCGCGGACAGGGGGCGGGATACGAGCAGTACTTC.